These T cell receptor beta chains were read from a single sample in a study of response to subunit inactivated influenza vaccine. TCRdb re-analysed the RT-PCR reads in MiXCR, keeping a single row per CDR3 protein. Of about 610,000 distinct CDR3 sequences in the sample, 14% were seen once. The starting material was PBMCs from blood, obtained approximately 13 days after vaccination. Receptor source: a man aged 50-60 years who received an inactivated influenza vaccine. The CDR3 runs from the conserved cysteine through the conserved F or W. The D gene is left open where the match is weak. Rows give clone size only sometimes, using once, few, many, or a class for an expanded clone.

TRBJ2-7	14	-	TRBD2	TRBV14	TGTGCCAGCAATGAAGCGGGAGGGGCCTACGAGCAGTACTTC	CASNEAGGAYEQYF
TRBJ2-4	14	few	-	TRBV5-4	TGTGCCAGCAGCTTGGCCGGGACATCAGGCATTCAGTACTTC	CASSLAGTSGIQYF
TRBJ2-1	15	-	TRBD1	TRBV10-3	TGTGCCATCAGTGAATTTCGGACAGGGTCCGATGAGCAGTTCTTC	CAISEFRTGSDEQFF
TRBJ1-2	15	many	TRBD1	TRBV18	TGTGCCAGCTCACCACCGGGACAGGGCGCGTCCGGCTACACCTTC	CASSPPGQGASGYTF
TRBJ2-5	13	few	-	TRBV2	TGTGCCAGCACGCAGGGTACTCAAGAGACCCAGTACTTC	CASTQGTQETQYF
TRBJ1-1	13	few	-	TRBV7-2	TGTGCCAGCAGCTTATGGCTGGGTACTGAAGCTTTCTTT	CASSLWLGTEAFF
TRBJ1-5	16	few	TRBD1	TRBV5-8	TGTGCCAGCAGCCAAAACGACAGGGCCGTCAATCAGCCCCAGCATTTT	CASSQNDRAVNQPQHF
TRBJ2-1	14	-	-	TRBV11-2	TGTGCCAGCAGCTCGACCATCAGGGCAGGTGAGCAGTTCTTC	CASSSTIRAGEQFF
TRBJ2-1	18	few	-	TRBV21-1	TGTGCCAGCAGCAGTAACGGACTAGCGGGAAACTCCTACAATGAGCAGTTCTTC	CASSSNGLAGNSYNEQFF
TRBJ2-1	16	-	TRBD2	TRBV24-1	TGTGCCACCAGTGATCCCACTGGCGGGAGGCACAATGAGCAGTTCTTC	CATSDPTGGRHNEQFF
TRBJ1-3	15	-	-	TRBV2	TGTGCCAGCAGTCCCTTAGACGACTCTGGAAACACCATATATTTT	CASSPLDDSGNTIYF
TRBJ1-2	14	-	-	TRBV13	TGTGCCAGCAGCTTAAACATGGCCCTATATGGCTACACCTTC	CASSLNMALYGYTF
TRBJ2-3	16	few	TRBD2	TRBV6-4	TGTGCCAGCAGTGACTCGTCTCGAGCGGGGACAGATACGCAGTATTTT	CASSDSSRAGTDTQYF
TRBJ1-1	14	-	-	TRBV28	TGTGCCAGCAGTTTGCCCGGGGCTCCGGATGAAGCTTTCTTT	CASSLPGAPDEAFF
TRBJ2-7	16	many	-	TRBV15	TGTGCCACCAGCAGAGAAGGAGCTTCCCACAATCTTGGGCAGTACTTC	CATSREGASHNLGQYF
TRBJ2-7	15	many	TRBD1	TRBV12-3/TRBV12-4	TGTGCCAGCACTCCACCCGGGACAGGCCGATACGAGCAGTACTTC	CASTPPGTGRYEQYF
TRBJ2-3	16	few	-	TRBV7-9	TGTGCCAGCAGCTTAGCTCAGCAGGGAGGTTATGGTACGCAGTATTTT	CASSLAQQGGYGTQYF
TRBJ2-2	16	few	-	TRBV5-6	TGTGCCAGCAGCCCACTGACAGAGTCGAACACCGGGGAGCTGTTTTTT	CASSPLTESNTGELFF
TRBJ1-5	12	-	-	TRBV7-2	TGTGCCAGCAGCGATAAAAGGGGGGCCCAGCATTTT	CASSDKRGAQHF
TRBJ2-2	14	few	-	TRBV7-7	TGTGCTAGCAGCCTCGGACAGAGCGGAGGGGAGCTGTTTTTT	CASSLGQSGGELFF
TRBJ1-6	14	-	-	TRBV5-1	TGCGCCAGCAGCCGCGACGGGCATAATTCACCCCTCCACTTT	CASSRDGHNSPLHF
TRBJ2-1	15	-	TRBD1	TRBV11-3	TGTGCCAGCAGCCCAGGACAGGGGGCGGCCAATGAGCAGTTCTTC	CASSPGQGAANEQFF
TRBJ2-1	16	-	TRBD1	TRBV20-1	TGCAGTGCTAGGGGAGGACAGGGTGGGTCCTACAATGAGCAGTTCTTC	CSARGGQGGSYNEQFF
TRBJ2-5	13	few	TRBD1	TRBV27	TGTGCCAGCAGAGACTCCACAGGGGCGGCCCAGTACTTC	CASRDSTGAAQYF
TRBJ2-5	13	many	-	TRBV7-7	TGTGCTAGCAGCTTAGACCGGAAAGAGACCCAGTACTTC	CASSLDRKETQYF
TRBJ2-1	17	-	TRBD2	TRBV4-2	TGTGCCAGCAGCCAAGAGCCAGCGGGGGGGCCGGGGAATGAGCAGTTCTTC	CASSQEPAGGPGNEQFF
TRBJ2-7	17	-	-	TRBV27	TGTGCCAGCAGTTTATCGTCGTGGCCGGGACTGACCTACGAGCAGTACTTC	CASSLSSWPGLTYEQYF
TRBJ2-1	17	-	TRBD2	TRBV5-1	TGCGCCAGCAGCTTGACTAGCGGGAGGGAGTCCTACAATGAGCAGTTCTTC	CASSLTSGRESYNEQFF
TRBJ2-5	15	few	-	TRBV15	TGTGCCACCAGCAAATTCAGGGGAAACCAAGAGACCCAGTACTTC	CATSKFRGNQETQYF
TRBJ1-6	12	few	-	TRBV12-3/TRBV12-4	TGTGCCAGCAGCCAACAGGGCTCACCCCTCCACTTT	CASSQQGSPLHF
TRBJ2-7	16	-	-	TRBV28	TGTGCCAGCAGACTCGCGGGCGCAGGCAATCGCTACGAGCAGTACTTC	CASRLAGAGNRYEQYF
TRBJ2-7	13	-	TRBD1	TRBV7-2	TGTGCCAGCAGCTCACAGGGGTTTGGCGAGCAGTACTTC	CASSSQGFGEQYF
TRBJ2-1	13	-	-	TRBV29-1	TGCAGCGTCCGGTGGAGCTCCTACAATGAGCAGTTCTTC	CSVRWSSYNEQFF
TRBJ1-2	14	many	-	TRBV20-1	TGCAGTGCTAGGCCCGACAGCCCGGCCCAGGGCTACACCTTC	CSARPDSPAQGYTF
TRBJ1-1	14	many	-	TRBV6-2/TRBV6-3	TGTGCCAGCCTTAAGCGACCAGAGAACACTGAAGCTTTCTTT	CASLKRPENTEAFF
TRBJ2-1	16	few	-	TRBV20-1	TGCAGTGCTAGAGATGAGGGCGGGAAGCCTTACAATGAGCAGTTCTTC	CSARDEGGKPYNEQFF
TRBJ1-3	13	many	-	TRBV12-3/TRBV12-4	TGTGCCAGCAGTTTATTGGGTGGAAACACCATATATTTT	CASSLLGGNTIYF
TRBJ2-1	15	few	TRBD2	TRBV9	TGTGCCAGCAGCGTAGGTCTAGCGGGAGAGGGGGAGCAGTTCTTC	CASSVGLAGEGEQFF
TRBJ1-3	14	few	-	TRBV12-3/TRBV12-4	TGTGCCAGCAGTTTGTCAGGGGAAGGAAACACCATATATTTT	CASSLSGEGNTIYF
TRBJ1-1	13	-	-	TRBV2	TGTGCCAGCAGTGGCACTAGGAACACTGAAGCTTTCTTT	CASSGTRNTEAFF
TRBJ2-4	17	-	-	TRBV9	TGTGCCAGCAGCGTCCACCCCGACATGAGAGCCAAAAACATTCAGTACTTC	CASSVHPDMRAKNIQYF
TRBJ2-1	21	few	-	TRBV20-1	TGCAGTGCTAGAGGGGGTATTAGCGGCCCCGTGGGGGGCGCGGCCTACAATGAGCAGTTCTTC	CSARGGISGPVGGAAYNEQFF
TRBJ1-5	13	few	-	TRBV2	TGTGCCAGCAGTGACAGGGAGAGGGCACCCCAGCATTTT	CASSDRERAPQHF
TRBJ1-2	13	-	-	TRBV12-3/TRBV12-4	TGTGCAGTCCCCTCATTTTGGGAGTATGGCTACACCTTC	CAVPSFWEYGYTF
TRBJ2-7	13	-	-	TRBV20-1	TGCAGTGCTGACGAGGGGCGATTCTCCGAGCAGTACTTC	CSADEGRFSEQYF
TRBJ2-2	15	few	-	TRBV7-9	TGTGCCAGCAGCTTATTTGAGTTTTCAACCGGGGAGCTGTTTTTT	CASSLFEFSTGELFF
TRBJ2-1	14	-	TRBD1	TRBV7-7	TGTGCTAGCAGCCGGGACAGGGAAAGCAATGAGCAGTTCTTC	CASSRDRESNEQFF
TRBJ2-5	14	few	TRBD1	TRBV4-3	TGCGCCAGCAGCCCGACAGGGGGCAAAGAGACCCAGTACTTC	CASSPTGGKETQYF
TRBJ2-1	14	many	-	TRBV29-1	TGCAGCGTGGAGGCACGTGGACACGACAATGAGCAGTTCTTC	CSVEARGHDNEQFF
TRBJ1-2	14	few	TRBD1	TRBV10-3	TGTGCCATCAAGCCGGGACAGGGTGATTATGGCTACACCTTC	CAIKPGQGDYGYTF
TRBJ1-2	15	-	-	TRBV5-1	TGCGCCAGCAGCTTGGTTCCGGGAGCCAACTATGGCTACACCTTC	CASSLVPGANYGYTF
TRBJ1-6	14	many	-	TRBV15	TGTGCCACCAGCAGAGATCCGGGGGCCGAACCCCTCCACTTT	CATSRDPGAEPLHF
TRBJ2-3	14	-	-	TRBV20-1	TGCAGTGCTAGTAAGAGAGAGAGCACAGATACGCAGTATTTT	CSASKRESTDTQYF
TRBJ2-1	14	few	-	TRBV20-1	TGCAGTGCTCCCAGTCCCGGGACCGCCAATGAGCAGTTCTTC	CSAPSPGTANEQFF
TRBJ2-7	17	many	TRBD2	TRBV28	TGTGCCAGCAGTTCCGGGACTAGCGGACTGAGCTCCTACGAGCAGTACTTC	CASSSGTSGLSSYEQYF
TRBJ1-2	17	-	-	TRBV3-1	TGTGCCAGCAGCCAAGAACTGACAGGAAGAGCTAACTATGGCTACACCTTC	CASSQELTGRANYGYTF
TRBJ2-5	14	-	TRBD2	TRBV20-1	TGCAGTGCCAATCAAGCGGGGGGAACGGAGACCCAGTACTTC	CSANQAGGTETQYF
TRBJ2-1	14	-	-	TRBV2	TGTGCCAGCGACCTAGGGGGGAGGTTGGATGAGCAGTTCTTC	CASDLGGRLDEQFF
TRBJ2-5	15	-	TRBD1	TRBV18	TGTGCCAGCTCACCGGACAGGGGGCTGTTGGAGACCCAGTACTTC	CASSPDRGLLETQYF
TRBJ2-1	13	few	-	TRBV11-1	TGTGCCAGCAGCTACCCCCCCTACAATGAGCAGTTCTTC	CASSYPPYNEQFF